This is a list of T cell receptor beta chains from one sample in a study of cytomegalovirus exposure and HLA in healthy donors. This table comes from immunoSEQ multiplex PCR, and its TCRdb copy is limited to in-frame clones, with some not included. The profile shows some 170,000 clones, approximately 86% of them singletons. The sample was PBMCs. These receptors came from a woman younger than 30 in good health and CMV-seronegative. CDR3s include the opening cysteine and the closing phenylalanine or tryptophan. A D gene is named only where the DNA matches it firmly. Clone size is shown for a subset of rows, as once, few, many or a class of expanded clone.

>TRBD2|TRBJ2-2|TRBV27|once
CASSLWGGSPSGELFF
TGTGCCAGCAGTTTATGGGGCGGGAGCCCATCCGGGGAGCTGTTTTTT
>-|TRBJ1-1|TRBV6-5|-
CASSYSLTVNTEAFF
TGTGCCAGCAGTTACTCCTTAACGGTGAACACTGAAGCTTTCTTT
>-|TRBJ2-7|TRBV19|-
CASRGSLGGRYEQYF
TGTGCCAGTAGAGGCTCTTTGGGTGGGCGCTACGAGCAGTACTTC
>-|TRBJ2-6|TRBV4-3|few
CASSQANSGSGANVLTF
TGCGCCAGCAGCCAAGCCAATAGCGGCTCTGGGGCCAACGTCCTGACTTTC
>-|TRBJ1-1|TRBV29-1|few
CSVAPRTEAFF
TGCAGCGTTGCTCCGAGAACTGAAGCTTTCTTT
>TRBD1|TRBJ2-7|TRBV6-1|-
CASSEGWTGGVYEQYF
TGTGCCAGCAGTGAAGGGTGGACAGGGGGCGTCTACGAGCAGTACTTC
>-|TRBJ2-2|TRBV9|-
CASSVRLGRGTGELFF
TGTGCCAGCAGCGTCCGACTGGGCCGGGGGACCGGGGAGCTGTTTTTT
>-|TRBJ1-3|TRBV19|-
CASYRASSGNTIYF
TGTGCCAGTTACAGGGCGAGCTCTGGAAACACCATATATTTT
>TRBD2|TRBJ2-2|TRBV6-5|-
CASTTSGGAAGELFF
TGTGCCAGCACGACGAGCGGGGGGGCGGCGGGGGAGCTGTTTTTT
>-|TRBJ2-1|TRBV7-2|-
CASSFGVGQFF
TGTGCCAGCAGCTTCGGGGTTGGGCAGTTCTTC
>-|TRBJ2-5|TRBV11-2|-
CASSLGTGRETQYF
TGTGCCAGCAGCTTAGGTACAGGGAGAGAGACCCAGTACTTC